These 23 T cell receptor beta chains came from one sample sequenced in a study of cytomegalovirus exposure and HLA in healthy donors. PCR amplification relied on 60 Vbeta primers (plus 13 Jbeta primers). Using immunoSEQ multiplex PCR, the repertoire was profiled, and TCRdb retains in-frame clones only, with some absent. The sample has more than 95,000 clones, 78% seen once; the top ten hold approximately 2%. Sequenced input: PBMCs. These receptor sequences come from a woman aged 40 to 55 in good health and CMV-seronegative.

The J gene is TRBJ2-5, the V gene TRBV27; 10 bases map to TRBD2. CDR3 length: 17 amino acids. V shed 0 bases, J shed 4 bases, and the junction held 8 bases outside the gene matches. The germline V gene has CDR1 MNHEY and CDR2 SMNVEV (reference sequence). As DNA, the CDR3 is TGTGCCAGCAGTTTATCCAGCGGGAGGGGGTTAGGAGAGACCCAGTACTTC. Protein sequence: CASSLSSGRGLGETQYF.

For the CDR3, the DNA is TGTGCCAGCAGCGTAGCACTAGCGGGAGCTGGGGCCAACGTCCTGACTTTC. Its protein is CASSVALAGAGANVLTF. The chain recombines TRBV9 with TRBJ2-6, with 11 bases that match TRBD2. With 0 bases clipped from V and 2 bases from J, the junction kept 1 base outside the gene matches. CDR3 size: 17 residues. Germline loops: CDR1 SGDLS, CDR2 YYNGEE. The whole variable domain, remainder taken from reference TRBV9 and TRBJ2-6, is DSGVTQTPKHLITATGQRVTLRCSPRSGDLSVYWYQQSLDQGLQFLIQYYNGEERAKGNILERFSAQQFPDLHSELNLSSLELGDSALYFCASSVALAGAGANVLTFGAGSRLTVL.

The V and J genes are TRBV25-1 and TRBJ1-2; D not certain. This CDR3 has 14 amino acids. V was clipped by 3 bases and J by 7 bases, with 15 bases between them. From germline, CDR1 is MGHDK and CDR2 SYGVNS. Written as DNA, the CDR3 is TGTGCCAGCAGTGAGTCGGAGAGACCCACTGGCTACACCTTC. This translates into CASSESERPTGYTF.

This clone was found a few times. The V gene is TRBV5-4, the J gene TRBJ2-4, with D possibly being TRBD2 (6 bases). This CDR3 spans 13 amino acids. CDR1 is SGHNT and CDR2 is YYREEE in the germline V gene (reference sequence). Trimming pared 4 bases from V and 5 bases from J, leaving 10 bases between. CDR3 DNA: TGTGCCAGCAGCGGGACGGGGGAAAACATTCAGTACTTC. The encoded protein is CASSGTGENIQYF.

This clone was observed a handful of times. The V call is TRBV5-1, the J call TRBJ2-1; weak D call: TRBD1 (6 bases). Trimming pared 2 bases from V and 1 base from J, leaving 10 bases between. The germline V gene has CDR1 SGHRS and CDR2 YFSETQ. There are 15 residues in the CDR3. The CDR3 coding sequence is TGCGCCAGCAGCTTAACAGGGTCTTCCTACAATGAGCAGTTCTTC. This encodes CASSLTGSSYNEQFF.

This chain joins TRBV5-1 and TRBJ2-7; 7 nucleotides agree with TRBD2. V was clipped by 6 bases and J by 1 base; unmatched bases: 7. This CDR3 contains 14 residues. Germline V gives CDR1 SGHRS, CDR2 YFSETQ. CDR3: CASTTWGGSYEQYF. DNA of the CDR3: TGCGCCAGCACCACGTGGGGAGGGTCCTACGAGCAGTACTTC.

CDR3 nucleotides: TGCGCCAGCAGCCAAGATAGCGGGAAGACTCCCTACGAGCAGTACTTC. This gives the protein CASSQDSGKTPYEQYF. This chain links TRBV4-3 with TRBJ2-7; 8 nucleotides agree with TRBD2. The germline gives CDR1 LGHNA, CDR2 YSLEER. The CDR3 contains 16 residues. The V gene end was trimmed by 0 bases and the J gene end by 2 bases; junction bases not matched to a gene: 6.

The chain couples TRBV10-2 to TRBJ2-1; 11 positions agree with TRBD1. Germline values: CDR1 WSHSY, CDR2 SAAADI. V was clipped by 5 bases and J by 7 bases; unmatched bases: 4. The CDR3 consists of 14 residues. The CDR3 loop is CASSWTGGRNEQFF. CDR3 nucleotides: TGCGCCAGCAGTTGGACAGGGGGCAGGAATGAGCAGTTCTTC.

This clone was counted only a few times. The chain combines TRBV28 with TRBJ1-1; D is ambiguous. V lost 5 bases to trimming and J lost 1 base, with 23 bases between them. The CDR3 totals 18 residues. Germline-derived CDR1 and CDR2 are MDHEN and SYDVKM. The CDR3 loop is CASSNLAVYKSGNTEAFF. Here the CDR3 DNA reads TGTGCCAGCAGTAACCTAGCAGTGTACAAGTCGGGGAACACTGAAGCTTTCTTT.

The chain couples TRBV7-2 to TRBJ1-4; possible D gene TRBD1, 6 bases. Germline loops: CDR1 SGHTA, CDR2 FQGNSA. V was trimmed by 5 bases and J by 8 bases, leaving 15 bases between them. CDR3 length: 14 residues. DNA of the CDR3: TGTGCCAGCAGCCGAGGGGGTGGGGGCGAAAAACTGTTTTTT. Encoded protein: CASSRGGGGEKLFF.

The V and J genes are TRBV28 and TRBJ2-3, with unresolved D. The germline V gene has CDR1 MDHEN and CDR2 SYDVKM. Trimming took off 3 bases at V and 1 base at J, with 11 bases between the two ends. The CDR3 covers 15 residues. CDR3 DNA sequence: TGTGCCAGCAGTTTTCCCCCAACTGGCACAGATACGCAGTATTTT. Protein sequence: CASSFPPTGTDTQYF. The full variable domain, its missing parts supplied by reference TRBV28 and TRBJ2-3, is DVKVTQSSRYLVKRTGEKVFLECVQDMDHENMFWYRQDPGLGLRLIYFSYDVKMKEKGDIPEGYSVSREKKERFSLILESASTNQTSMYLCASSFPPTGTDTQYFGPGTRLTVL.

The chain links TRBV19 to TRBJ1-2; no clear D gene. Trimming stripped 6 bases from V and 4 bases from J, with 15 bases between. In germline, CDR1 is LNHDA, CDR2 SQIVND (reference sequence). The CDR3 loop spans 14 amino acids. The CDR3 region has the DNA TGTGCCAGTAGGCAGATCGGGAATGCCTATGGCTACACCTTC. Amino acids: CASRQIGNAYGYTF.

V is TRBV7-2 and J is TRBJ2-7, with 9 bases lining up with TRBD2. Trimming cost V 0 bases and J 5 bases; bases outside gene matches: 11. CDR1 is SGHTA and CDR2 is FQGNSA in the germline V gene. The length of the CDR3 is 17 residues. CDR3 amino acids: CASSLALLAGVGNEQYF. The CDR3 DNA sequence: TGTGCCAGCAGCTTAGCACTTTTAGCGGGAGTAGGAAACGAGCAGTACTTC.

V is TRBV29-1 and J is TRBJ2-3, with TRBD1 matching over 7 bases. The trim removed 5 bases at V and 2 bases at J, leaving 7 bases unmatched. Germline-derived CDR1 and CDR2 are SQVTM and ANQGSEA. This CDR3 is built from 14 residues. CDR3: CSVRPGQHTDTQYF. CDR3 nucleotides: TGCAGCGTTCGCCCGGGACAGCACACAGATACGCAGTATTTT.

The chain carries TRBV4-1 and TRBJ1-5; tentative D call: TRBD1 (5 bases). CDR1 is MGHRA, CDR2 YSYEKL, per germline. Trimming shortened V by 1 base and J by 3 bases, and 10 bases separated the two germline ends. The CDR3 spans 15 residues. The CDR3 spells CASSQVFRANQPQHF. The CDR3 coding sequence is TGCGCCAGCAGCCAAGTTTTCAGGGCCAATCAGCCCCAGCATTTT.

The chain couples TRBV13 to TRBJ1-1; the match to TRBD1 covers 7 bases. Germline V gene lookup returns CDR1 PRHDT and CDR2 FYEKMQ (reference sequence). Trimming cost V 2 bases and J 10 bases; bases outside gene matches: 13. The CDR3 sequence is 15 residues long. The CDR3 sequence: CASSLKAGGSTRAFF. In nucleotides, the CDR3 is TGTGCCAGCAGCTTAAAGGCAGGGGGAAGCACAAGAGCTTTCTTT.

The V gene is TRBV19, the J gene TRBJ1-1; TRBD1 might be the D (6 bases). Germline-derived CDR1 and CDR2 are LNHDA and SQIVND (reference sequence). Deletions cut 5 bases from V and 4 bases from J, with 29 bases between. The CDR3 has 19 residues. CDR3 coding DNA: TGTGCCAGTAGTCGCTTGGGCCAGCCTGGGGGTCAAGGGGGCACTGAAGCTTTCTTT. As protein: CASSRLGQPGGQGGTEAFF.

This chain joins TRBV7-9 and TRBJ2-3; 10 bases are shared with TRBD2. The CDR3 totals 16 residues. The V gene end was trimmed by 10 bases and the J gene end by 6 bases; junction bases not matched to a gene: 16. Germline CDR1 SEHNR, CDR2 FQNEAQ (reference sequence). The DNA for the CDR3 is TGTGCCACCCAGCCCCGGACGGGACTAGCGTTGGATACGCAGTATTTT. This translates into CATQPRTGLALDTQYF.

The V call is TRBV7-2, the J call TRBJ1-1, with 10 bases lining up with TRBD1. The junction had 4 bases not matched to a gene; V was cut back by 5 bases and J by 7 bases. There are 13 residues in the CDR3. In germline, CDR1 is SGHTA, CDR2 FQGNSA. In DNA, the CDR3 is TGTGCCAGCAGCCCCAGGACAGGGGGTGAAGCTTTCTTT. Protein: CASSPRTGGEAFF.

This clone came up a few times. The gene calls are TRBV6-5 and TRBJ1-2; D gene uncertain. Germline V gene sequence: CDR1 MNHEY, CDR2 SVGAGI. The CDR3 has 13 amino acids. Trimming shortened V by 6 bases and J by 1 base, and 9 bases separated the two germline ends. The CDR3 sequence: CASRPGRNYGYTF. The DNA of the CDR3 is TGTGCCAGCAGACCGGGTCGTAACTATGGCTACACCTTC.

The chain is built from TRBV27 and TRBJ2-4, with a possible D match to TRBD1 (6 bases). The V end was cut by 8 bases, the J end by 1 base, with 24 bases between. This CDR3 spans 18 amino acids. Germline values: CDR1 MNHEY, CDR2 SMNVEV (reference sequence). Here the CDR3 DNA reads TGTGCCAGCCCCCTAACCTCCGCAGGACAGATCGCCAAAAACATTCAGTACTTC. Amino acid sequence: CASPLTSAGQIAKNIQYF.

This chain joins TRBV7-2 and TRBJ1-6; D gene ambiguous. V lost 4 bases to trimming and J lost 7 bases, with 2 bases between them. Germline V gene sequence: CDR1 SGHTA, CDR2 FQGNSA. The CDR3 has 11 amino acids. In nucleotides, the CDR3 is TGTGCCAGCAGCTCGAATTCACCCCTCCACTTT. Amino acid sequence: CASSSNSPLHF.

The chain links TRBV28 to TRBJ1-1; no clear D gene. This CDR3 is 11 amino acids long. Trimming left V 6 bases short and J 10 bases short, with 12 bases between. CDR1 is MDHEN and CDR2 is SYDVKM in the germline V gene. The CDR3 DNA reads TGTGCCAGCAGCCCTAGAGGTGGAGCTTTCTTT. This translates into CASSPRGGAFF.